One T cell receptor beta chain is described in this entry. Its matching antigen is unknown. This CDR3 spans 11 amino acids. CDR1 SGHRS and CDR2 YFSETQ come from the germline V gene. V gave up 5 bases and J gave up 5 bases, with 8 bases separating them. Using immunoSEQ multiplex PCR, the repertoire was profiled, and TCRdb retains in-frame clones only, with some absent. The sample consists of tens of thousands of clones, around two thirds of them appearing once. This specimen belongs to a study of vaccination effects on CD4 cells after COVID-19. Study at large: A median of 72 days separated the second dose and sampling.

Findings and caveats of the study: By a late point after vaccination, infection- and vaccine-induced clones had shrunk markedly through clonal contraction.

Ahead of sequencing, the ViraFEST assay grew antigen-specific CD4+ T cells using viral peptide pools. Following a 10-day culture, CD4+ T cells were purified. Either the BNT162b2 or mRNA-1273 vaccine was given to participants in two doses. Prior SARS-CoV-2 infection was absent in the vaccine recipients, as shown by negative nucleocapsid antibodies. The chain joins TRBV5-1 to TRBJ2-7; D ambiguous. The clonotype originates from a human donor who received a COVID-19 vaccine. The sequencing used CD4+ T cells from PBMCs cultured with HCoV-229E spike peptides, collected after COVID-19 vaccination. CDR3 DNA sequence: TGCGCCAGCAGTTCTAGGAACGAGCAGTACGTC. Amino acid sequence: CASSSRNEQYV.